The T cell receptor beta chain described here comes from a study of beta chain features in type 1 diabetes. Study as a whole: Examination of sorted cells across all samples involved about 100,000,000 cells.

This clone came up a few times. Its antigen is unknown. Study results and caveats: For patients, the naive, central memory and Treg TCRB repertoires appeared more alike than for healthy donors. For Type 1 diabetes patients, all four CD4+ subsets carried TCRB CDR3s that were moderately but significantly shorter.

Only one heparinised blood draw was taken per donor, and its volume averaged roughly 120 mL. V gave up 3 bases and J gave up 6 bases, with 15 bases separating them. Germline-derived CDR1 and CDR2 are GTSNPN and SVGIG (reference sequence). This CDR3 contains 13 residues. Every bit of the isolated RNA underwent reverse transcription, so sequencing read expressed TCRB transcripts. Libraries were prepared by immunoSEQ multiplex PCR; TCRdb keeps only in-frame clonotypes and omits some of them. In the table there are around 260,000 clones, about 20% of which are singletons. The chain carries TRBV30 and TRBJ2-7; weak D call: TRBD1 (6 bases). Sequencing used naive CD4+ T cells from blood. The source of this sequence is a woman between 35 and 50 years old with type 1 diabetes. CDR3 sequence (DNA): TGTGCCTGGAGCCTACAGGGATACGGCGAGCAGTACTTC. It yields the protein CAWSLQGYGEQYF.